This T cell receptor beta chain was sequenced in a study of cytomegalovirus exposure and HLA in healthy donors. Study-level background: An early data release held around 80 million unique TCRs from HLA-typed donors. The study placed 70% to 85% of its approximately 400 genotyped donors in the Caucasian-associated ancestry cluster.

PCR involved 60 Vbeta and 13 Jbeta primers. Using immunoSEQ multiplex PCR, the repertoire was profiled, and TCRdb retains in-frame clones only, with some absent. The sample has about 200,000 clones, roughly 77% seen once. Study findings and constraints: While the bulk of TCR sequences proved rare, some public TCRs turned up in many donors.

This CDR3 contains 15 residues. Germline V gene data show CDR1 as SGHVS and CDR2 as FQNEAQ. The V and J ends lost 0 bases and 0 bases respectively, with 8 bases between them. Concerning this clone itself: Its antigen is not known.

This sequence joins TRBV7-8 and TRBJ1-1; D ambiguous. The sequence was collected from a male donor in good health and CMV-seropositive. Sequencing used PBMCs. For the CDR3, the DNA is TGTGCCAGCAGCTTAGCGAGGGAAATGAACACTGAAGCTTTCTTT. Encoded protein: CASSLAREMNTEAFF.